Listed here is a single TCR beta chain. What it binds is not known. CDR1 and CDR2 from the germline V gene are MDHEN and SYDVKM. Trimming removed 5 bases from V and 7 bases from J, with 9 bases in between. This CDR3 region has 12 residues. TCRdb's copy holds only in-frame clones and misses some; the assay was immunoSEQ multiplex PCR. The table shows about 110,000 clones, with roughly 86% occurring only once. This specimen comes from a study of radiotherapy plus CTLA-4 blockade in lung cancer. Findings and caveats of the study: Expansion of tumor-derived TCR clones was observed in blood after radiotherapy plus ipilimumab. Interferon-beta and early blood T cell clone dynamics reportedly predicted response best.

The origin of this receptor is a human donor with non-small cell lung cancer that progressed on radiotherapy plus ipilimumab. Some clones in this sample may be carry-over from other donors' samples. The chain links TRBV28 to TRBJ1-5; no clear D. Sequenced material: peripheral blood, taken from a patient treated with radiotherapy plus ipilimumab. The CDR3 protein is CASSNDLQPQHF. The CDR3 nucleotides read TGTGCCAGCAGTAATGACTTACAGCCCCAGCATTTT.